The sequence of this T cell receptor (beta chain) was determined in a study of blood T cell repertoires in COVID-19. This clone was detected many times. Some clones are missing from TCRdb's copy, which holds only in-frame ones; the method was immunoSEQ multiplex PCR. The sample yields about 310,000 clones, 80% to 90% seen once. This clonotype was sampled from a man between 50 and 59 years old with active or convalescent COVID-19. The source material was peripheral blood.

The CDR3 loop reads CASSPPGQGSPYEQYF. DNA for the CDR3: TGTGCCAGCTCACCCCCGGGACAGGGTAGCCCCTACGAGCAGTACTTC. The chain links TRBV18 to TRBJ2-7; 9 positions agree with TRBD1. CDR1 and CDR2 (germline): KGHSH, LQKENI. CDR3 length equals 16 residues. J gave up 2 bases and V 3 bases, and 8 bases lay outside the gene matches.